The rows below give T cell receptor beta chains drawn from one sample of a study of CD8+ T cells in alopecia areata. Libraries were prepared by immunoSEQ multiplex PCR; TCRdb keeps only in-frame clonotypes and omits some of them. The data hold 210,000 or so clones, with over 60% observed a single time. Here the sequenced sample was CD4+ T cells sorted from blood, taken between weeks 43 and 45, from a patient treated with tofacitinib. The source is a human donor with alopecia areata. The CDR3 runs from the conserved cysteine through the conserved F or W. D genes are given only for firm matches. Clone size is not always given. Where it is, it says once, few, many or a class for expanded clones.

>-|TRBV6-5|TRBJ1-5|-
TGTGCCAGCAGCCCGCGGGGGTTCAATCAGCCCCAGCATTTT
CASSPRGFNQPQHF
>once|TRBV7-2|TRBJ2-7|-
TGTGCCAGCAGCTTAGCCTATGGCGAGCAGTACTTC
CASSLAYGEQYF
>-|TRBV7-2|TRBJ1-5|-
TGTGCCAGCAGCCAGACGGGCTCCACTATGCCCCAGCATTTT
CASSQTGSTMPQHF
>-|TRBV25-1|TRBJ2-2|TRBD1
TGTGCCAGCAGTGGAGGGACAGGGGGCACCGGGGAGCTGTTTTTT
CASSGGTGGTGELFF
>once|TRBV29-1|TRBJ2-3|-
TGCAGCGCCACGGGGGGCCAGATATCAGATACGCAGTATTTT
CSATGGQISDTQYF
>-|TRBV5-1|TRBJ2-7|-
TGCGCCAGCAGCTTCGGAAATAACAGGGATGACGAGCAGTACTTC
CASSFGNNRDDEQYF
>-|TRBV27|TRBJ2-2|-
TGTGCCAGCAGTATACTGAACACCGGGGAGCTGTTTTTT
CASSILNTGELFF
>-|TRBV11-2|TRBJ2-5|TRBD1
TGTGCCAGCAGCTCAGGGGGCAAGGAGACCCAGTACTTC
CASSSGGKETQYF
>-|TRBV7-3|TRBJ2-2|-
TGTGCCAGCAGCTTATCTAAGGACACCGGGGAGCTGTTTTTT
CASSLSKDTGELFF
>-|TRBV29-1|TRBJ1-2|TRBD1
TGCAGCGCCCCGACAGGGGTGGACTATGGCTACACCTTC
CSAPTGVDYGYTF
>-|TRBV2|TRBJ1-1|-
TGTGCCAGCCCCTGGGGCCAGACGAACACTGAAGCTTTCTTT
CASPWGQTNTEAFF
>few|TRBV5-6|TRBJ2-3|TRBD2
TGTGCCAGCAGCTCGACCCGGACTAGACGAGGCACAGATACGCAGTATTTT
CASSSTRTRRGTDTQYF
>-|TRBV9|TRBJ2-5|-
TGTGCCAGCCAACCTAGAGGGGAAGAGACCCAGTACTTC
CASQPRGEETQYF
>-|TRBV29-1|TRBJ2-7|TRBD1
TGCAGCGTCGCCGACAGGGGGCGAGTCGAGCAGTACTTC
CSVADRGRVEQYF
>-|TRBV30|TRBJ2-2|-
TGTGCCTGGAGTGTACTTGTGGACACCGGGGAGCTGTTTTTT
CAWSVLVDTGELFF
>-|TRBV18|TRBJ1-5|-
TGTGCCAGCTCACCAGAACGGGGGCGAAATCAGCCCCAGCATTTT
CASSPERGRNQPQHF
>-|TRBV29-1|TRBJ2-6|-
TGCAGCACCCTGGATGGCTCCAACGTCCTGACTTTC
CSTLDGSNVLTF
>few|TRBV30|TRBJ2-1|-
TGTGCCTGGAGCCGAAACAATGAGCAGTTCTTC
CAWSRNNEQFF
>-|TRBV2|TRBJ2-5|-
TGTGCCAGCAGTGCAAACCAAGAGACCCAGTACTTC
CASSANQETQYF
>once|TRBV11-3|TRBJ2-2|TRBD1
TGTGCCAGCACCTTGACAGGGATCAATCTCGGGGAGCTGTTTTTT
CASTLTGINLGELFF
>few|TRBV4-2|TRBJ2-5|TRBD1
TGTGCCAGCAGCCAAGATGGGCAGGGGGTAGAGACCCAGTACTTC
CASSQDGQGVETQYF
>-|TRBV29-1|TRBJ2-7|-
TGCAGCGTCAGGGGTACCTACGAGCAGTACTTC
CSVRGTYEQYF
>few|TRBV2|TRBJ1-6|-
TGTGCCAGCAGTGAAATGGTTTCACCCCTCCACTTT
CASSEMVSPLHF
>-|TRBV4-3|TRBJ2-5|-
TGCGCCAGCAGCAGGATGGGGGAGACCCAGTACTTC
CASSRMGETQYF
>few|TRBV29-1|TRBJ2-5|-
TGCAGCGCCCGCAGTAAATCCCAAGAGACCCAGTACTTC
CSARSKSQETQYF
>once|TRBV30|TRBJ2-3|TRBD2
TGTGCCTGGAGTGTGGGTCTGGCTAGCGGGGCGGGAGATACGCAGTATTTT
CAWSVGLASGAGDTQYF
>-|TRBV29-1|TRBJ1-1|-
TGCAGCGTTGTTACGGCGAACACTGAAGCTTTCTTT
CSVVTANTEAFF
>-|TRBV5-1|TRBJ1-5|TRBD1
TGCGCCAGCAGCCCGCTGACAGGGAGTAATCAGCCCCAGCATTTT
CASSPLTGSNQPQHF
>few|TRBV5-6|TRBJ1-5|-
TGTGCCAGCAGTGGGAGACAGTTCAATCAGCCCCAGCATTTT
CASSGRQFNQPQHF
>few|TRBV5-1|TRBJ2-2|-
TGCGCCAGCAGCCGGAACACCGGGGAGCTGTTTTTT
CASSRNTGELFF
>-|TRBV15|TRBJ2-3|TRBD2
TGTGCCACCAGCAGAGTGGGAGGGACAGATACGCAGTATTTT
CATSRVGGTDTQYF
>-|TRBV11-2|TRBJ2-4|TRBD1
TGTGCCAGCAGCTTTGATCCGGGACAGGGGATGGACATTCAGTACTTC
CASSFDPGQGMDIQYF
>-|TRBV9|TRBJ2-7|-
TGTGCCAGCAGCGTAGGAGTGCTTTCCTACGAGCAGTACTTC
CASSVGVLSYEQYF
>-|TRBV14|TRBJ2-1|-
TGTGCCAGCAGCCAAGTCGAGGCACCATCCTACAATGAGCAGTTCTTC
CASSQVEAPSYNEQFF
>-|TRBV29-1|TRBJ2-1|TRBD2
TGCAGCGTTGGATGGGTAGCGGGGGGATTCAATGAGCAGTTCTTC
CSVGWVAGGFNEQFF
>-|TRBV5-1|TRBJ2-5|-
TGCGCCAGCATGCAGGGGCTAGCGGACCAAGAGACCCAGTACTTC
CASMQGLADQETQYF
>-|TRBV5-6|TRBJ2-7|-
TGTGCCAGCAGCCCTAACTACAGGAACGAGCAGTACTTC
CASSPNYRNEQYF
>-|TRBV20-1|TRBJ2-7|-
TGCAGTGCTAGAGATGGAGACGAGCAGTACTTC
CSARDGDEQYF
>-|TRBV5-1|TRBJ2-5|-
TGCGCCAGCAGCCTCCGACAACAAGAGACCCAGTACTTC
CASSLRQQETQYF
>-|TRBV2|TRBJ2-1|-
TGTGCCAGCAGTAGGACCAATGAGCAGTTCTTC
CASSRTNEQFF
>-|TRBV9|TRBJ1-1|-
TGTGCCAGCAGCGTAATGGGGTCCGGTGAAGCTTTCTTT
CASSVMGSGEAFF
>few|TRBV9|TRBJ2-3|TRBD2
TGTGCCAGCAGCGTAGATCCAGCGGGGTTGGTGACAGATACGCAGTATTTT
CASSVDPAGLVTDTQYF
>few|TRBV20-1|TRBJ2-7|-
TGCAGTGCTAGGGGTGGCTACGAGCAGTACTTC
CSARGGYEQYF
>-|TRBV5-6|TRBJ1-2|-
TGTGCCAGCAGCTTGTCAGCTAACTATGGCTACACCTTC
CASSLSANYGYTF
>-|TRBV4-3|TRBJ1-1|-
TGCGCCAGCAGCCAAGATCAGGGCACTGAAGCTTTCTTT
CASSQDQGTEAFF
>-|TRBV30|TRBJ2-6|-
TGTGCCACACCCCGGGACCGACACTTTTCTGGGGCCAACGTCCTGACTTTC
CATPRDRHFSGANVLTF
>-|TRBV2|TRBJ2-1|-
TGTGCCAGCAGTGATGCCCTAGTGACGTCCAATGAGCAGTTCTTC
CASSDALVTSNEQFF
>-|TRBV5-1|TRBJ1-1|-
TGCGCCAGCAGCTTGGACGCCAGAACTGAAGCTTTCTTT
CASSLDARTEAFF